This T cell receptor beta chain emerged from a study of blood T cell repertoires in COVID-19. Study information: COVID-19 samples, acute and convalescent, were from the United States, Italy and Spain.

Ages ranged from about 18 to 89 years, with residence in 20 to 30 US areas. Before being deemed recovered, Cohort 3 donors had two negative PCRs, clearance, or symptom resolution. Germline values: CDR1 LGHDT, CDR2 YNNKEL (reference sequence). The V end lost 3 bases, the J end lost 0 bases, and 8 bases lay between the germline ends. This CDR3 spans 14 amino acids. This table comes from immunoSEQ multiplex PCR, and its TCRdb copy is limited to in-frame clones, with some not included. The data hold 240,000 or so clones, with roughly 83% observed a single time. Sequencing used PBMCs or T cells enriched from blood (not recorded which). The TCR comes from a woman aged 50 to 65 who had recovered from COVID-19. The V and J genes are TRBV3-1 (or the pseudogene TRBV3-2) and TRBJ1-1; D is possibly TRBD1 (5 bases). The CDR3 loop is CASSQGLMNTEAFF. The DNA for the CDR3 is TGTGCCAGCAGCCAGGGACTTATGAACACTGAAGCTTTCTTT.